This T cell receptor (beta chain) originates from a study of T cell repertoires in cytomegalovirus infection. There are many counts of this clonotype. From the reads, TCRdb called clonotypes with MiXCR, one entry per CDR3 protein. This sample carries some 180,000 distinct CDR3 sequences, approximately 19% of them seen once, and the ten largest clones take 2.9%. The germline V gene encodes CDR1 SGHTA and CDR2 FQGNSA. The V segment lost 6 bases and the J segment 3 bases; nucleotides outside the gene matches: 11. This CDR3 comprises 15 residues. The chain combines TRBV7-2 with TRBJ2-7, with TRBD1 matching 7 bases. Specimen: PBMCs. This clonotype was sampled from a human donor in good health (CMV status not recorded). Some clones in this sample may be carry-over from other donors' samples. As DNA, the CDR3 is TGTGCCAGCAGTTCTAGACAGGGCTCCTTCTACGAGCAGTACTTC. Translated: CASSSRQGSFYEQYF.